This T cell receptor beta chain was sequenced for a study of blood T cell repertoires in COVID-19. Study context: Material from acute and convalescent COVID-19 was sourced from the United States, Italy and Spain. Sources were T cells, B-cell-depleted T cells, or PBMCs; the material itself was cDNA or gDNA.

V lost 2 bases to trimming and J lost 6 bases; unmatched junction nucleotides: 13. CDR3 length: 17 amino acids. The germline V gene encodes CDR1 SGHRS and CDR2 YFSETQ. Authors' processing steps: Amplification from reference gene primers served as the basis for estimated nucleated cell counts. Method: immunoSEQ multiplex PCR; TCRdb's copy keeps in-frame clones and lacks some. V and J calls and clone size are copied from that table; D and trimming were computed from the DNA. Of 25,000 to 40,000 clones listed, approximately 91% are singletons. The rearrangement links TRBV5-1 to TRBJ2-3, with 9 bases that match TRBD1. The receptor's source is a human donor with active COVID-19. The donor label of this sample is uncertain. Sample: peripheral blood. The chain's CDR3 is CASSFQPWDRVMDTQYF. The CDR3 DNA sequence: TGCGCCAGCAGCTTCCAGCCGTGGGACAGGGTAATGGATACGCAGTATTTT. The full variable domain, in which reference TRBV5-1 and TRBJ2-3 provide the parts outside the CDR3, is KAGVTQTPRYLIKTRGQQVTLSCSPISGHRSVSWYQQTPGQGLQFLFEYFSETQRNKGNFPGRFSGRQFSNSRSEMNVSTLELGDSALYLCASSFQPWDRVMDTQYFGPGTRLTVL.